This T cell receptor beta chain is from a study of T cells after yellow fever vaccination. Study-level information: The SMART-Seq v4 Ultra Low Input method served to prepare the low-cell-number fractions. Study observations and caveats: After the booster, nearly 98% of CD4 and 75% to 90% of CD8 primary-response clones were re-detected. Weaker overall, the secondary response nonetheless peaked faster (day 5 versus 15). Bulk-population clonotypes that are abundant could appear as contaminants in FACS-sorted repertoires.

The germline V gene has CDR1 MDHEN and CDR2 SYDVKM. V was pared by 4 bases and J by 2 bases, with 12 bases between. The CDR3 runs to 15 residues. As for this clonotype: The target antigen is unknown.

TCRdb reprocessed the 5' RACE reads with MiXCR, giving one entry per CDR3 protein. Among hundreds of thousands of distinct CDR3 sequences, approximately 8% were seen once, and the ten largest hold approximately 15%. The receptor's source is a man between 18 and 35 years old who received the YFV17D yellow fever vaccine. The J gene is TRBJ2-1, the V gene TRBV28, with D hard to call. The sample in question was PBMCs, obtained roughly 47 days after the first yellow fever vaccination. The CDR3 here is CASSSGVSPYNEQFF. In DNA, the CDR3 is TGTGCCAGCAGTTCTGGGGTGAGCCCCTACAATGAGCAGTTCTTC. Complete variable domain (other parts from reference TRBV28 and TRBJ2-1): DVKVTQSSRYLVKRTGEKVFLECVQDMDHENMFWYRQDPGLGLRLIYFSYDVKMKEKGDIPEGYSVSREKKERFSLILESASTNQTSMYLCASSSGVSPYNEQFFGPGTRLTVL.